These 10 T cell receptor beta chains originate from one sample sequenced in a study of T cell repertoires in cytomegalovirus infection. Their antigen targets remain unknown. TCRdb fed the reads into MiXCR, producing one record per CDR3 protein. The data show fewer than 1,000,000 distinct CDR3 sequences, around 30% seen once. Source: cultured CD8+ T cells from PBMCs, taken from culture after CMV antigen stimulation. Every receptor here comes from a human donor in good health (CMV status not recorded). Some clones in this sample may be carry-over from other donors' samples.

The V call is TRBV9, the J call TRBJ2-5; D not resolved. The V and J ends lost 3 bases and 0 bases respectively, with 12 bases between them. Germline assignment: CDR1 SGDLS and CDR2 YYNGEE. The CDR3 is 15 residues long. The CDR3 coding sequence is TGTGCCAGCAGCGCGCAACCAGGATACCAAGAGACCCAGTACTTC. It yields the protein CASSAQPGYQETQYF.

CDR3 in DNA: TGTGCCAGCAGCCCGGGAGTGCCGAACACTGAAGCTTTCTTT. Encoded protein: CASSPGVPNTEAFF. This chain joins TRBV5-5 and TRBJ1-1, with D unclear. Germline V gene lookup returns CDR1 SGHKS and CDR2 YYEKEE (reference sequence). Trimming stripped 4 bases from V and 1 base from J, with 11 bases between. The CDR3 runs to 14 residues.

The chain has TRBV7-6 and TRBJ2-1, with a weak D call TRBD2 (5 bases). Germline values: CDR1 SGHVS, CDR2 FNYEAQ. CDR3 length: 13 residues. V lost 2 bases and J 7 bases, leaving 9 bases between the germline ends. The CDR3 nucleotides read TGTGCCAGCAGCTTATATGGCGGGAATGAGCAGTTCTTC. Amino acids: CASSLYGGNEQFF.

This clonotype has just a few counts. V and J are TRBV4-2 and TRBJ1-5, with D uncertain. Trimming pared 1 base from V and 5 bases from J, leaving 12 bases between. This CDR3 comprises 15 residues. CDR1 LGHNA and CDR2 YNFKEQ come from the germline V gene. CDR3 nucleotide sequence: TGTGCCAGCAGCCAAGTCGGTGTCCCGGATCAGCCCCAGCATTTT. It yields the protein CASSQVGVPDQPQHF.

The chain is built from TRBV27 and TRBJ1-4; perhaps TRBD1 as D (6 bases). The CDR3 has 14 amino acids. Germline V CDR1 and CDR2: MNHEY, SMNVEV (reference sequence). Trimming left V 9 bases short and J 4 bases short, with 15 bases between. The CDR3 DNA sequence: TGTGCCAGTACAACAGGGATCCTTAATGAAAAACTGTTTTTT. It specifies CASTTGILNEKLFF.

This clonotype was recorded at least ten times. The chain employs TRBV7-9 and TRBJ2-4; a weak D match, TRBD2 (7 bases). The CDR3 runs to 17 residues. CDR1 and CDR2 (germline): SEHNR, FQNEAQ (reference sequence). V was shortened by 5 bases and J by 8 bases, with 25 bases between the two germline ends. The CDR3 DNA follows: TGTGCCAGCAGCCCAAAGGGGGGGTCCCATAGAGCGGACATTCAGTACTTC. Its protein product is CASSPKGGSHRADIQYF.

This clonotype has just a few counts. V and J are TRBV12-3 or TRBV12-4 and TRBJ2-1; the match to TRBD1 covers 9 bases. The CDR3 consists of 15 residues. V was pared by 5 bases and J by 3 bases, with 5 bases of the junction left unmatched. CDR3 loop: CASSQDRGIYNEQFF. The DNA for the CDR3 is TGTGCCAGCAGTCAGGACAGGGGCATCTACAATGAGCAGTTCTTC.

V and J are TRBV5-4 and TRBJ2-1; the D gene is possibly TRBD2 (7 bases). CDR3 size: 15 residues. The germline CDR1 and CDR2 sequences are SGHNT and YYREEE (reference sequence). Trimming took off 1 base at V and 7 bases at J, with 15 bases between the two ends. This chain's CDR3 is CASSLTVGGPNEQFF. DNA of the CDR3: TGTGCCAGCAGCTTGACTGTGGGGGGGCCAAATGAGCAGTTCTTC.

The chain is built from TRBV27 and TRBJ1-1; 7 bases agree with TRBD1. This CDR3 contains 13 residues. CDR1 is MNHEY and CDR2 is SMNVEV in the germline V gene (reference sequence). Unmatched junction bases numbered 7, after V lost 8 bases and J lost 4 bases. DNA of the CDR3: TGTGCCAGCGCCTTACAGGGGTTCACTGAAGCTTTCTTT. Protein sequence: CASALQGFTEAFF.

This clonotype occurred many times. The chain combines TRBV27 with TRBJ2-1; tentatively, D is TRBD1 (6 bases). The ends were cut back, 6 bases at V and 4 bases at J, with 13 bases in the middle. Germline CDR1 MNHEY, CDR2 SMNVEV (reference sequence). The length of the CDR3 is 14 residues. The CDR3 DNA reads TGTGCCAGCAGCTTAGGGGGAGTTTACAATGAGCAGTTCTTC. It yields the protein CASSLGGVYNEQFF.